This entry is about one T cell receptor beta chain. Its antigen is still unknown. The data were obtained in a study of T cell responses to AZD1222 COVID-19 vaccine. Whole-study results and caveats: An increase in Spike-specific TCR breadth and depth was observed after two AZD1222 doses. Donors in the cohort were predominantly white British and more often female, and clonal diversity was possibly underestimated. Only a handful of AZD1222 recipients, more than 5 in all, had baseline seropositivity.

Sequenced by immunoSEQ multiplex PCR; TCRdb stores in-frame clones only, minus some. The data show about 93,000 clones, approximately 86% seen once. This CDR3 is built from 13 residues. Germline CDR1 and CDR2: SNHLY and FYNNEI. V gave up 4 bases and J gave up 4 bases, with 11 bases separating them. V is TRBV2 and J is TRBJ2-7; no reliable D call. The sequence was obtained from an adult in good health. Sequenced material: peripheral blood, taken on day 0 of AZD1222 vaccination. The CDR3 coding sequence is TGTGCCAGCAGTGCCGGTGTCAATTACGAGCAGTACTTC. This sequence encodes CASSAGVNYEQYF.